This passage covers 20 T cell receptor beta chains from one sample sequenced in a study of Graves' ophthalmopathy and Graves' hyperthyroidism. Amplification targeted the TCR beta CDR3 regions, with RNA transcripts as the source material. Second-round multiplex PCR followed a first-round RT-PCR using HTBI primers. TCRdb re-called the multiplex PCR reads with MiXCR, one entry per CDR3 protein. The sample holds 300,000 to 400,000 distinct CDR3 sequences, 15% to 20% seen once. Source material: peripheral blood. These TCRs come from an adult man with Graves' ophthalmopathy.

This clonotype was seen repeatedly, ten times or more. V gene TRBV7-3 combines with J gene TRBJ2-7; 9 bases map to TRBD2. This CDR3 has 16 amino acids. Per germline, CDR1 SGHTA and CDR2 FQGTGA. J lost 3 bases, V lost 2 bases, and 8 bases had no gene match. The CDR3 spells CASSLFRRSGSYEQYF. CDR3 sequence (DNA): TGTGCCAGCAGCTTATTCCGGCGTAGCGGGAGCTACGAGCAGTACTTC.

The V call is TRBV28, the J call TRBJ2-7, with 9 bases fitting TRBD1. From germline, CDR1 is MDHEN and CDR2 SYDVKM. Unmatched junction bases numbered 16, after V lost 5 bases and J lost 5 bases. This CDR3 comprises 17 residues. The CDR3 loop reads CASSASLPGTGRNEQYF. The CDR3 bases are TGTGCCAGCAGTGCCTCCCTCCCGGGGACAGGGCGTAACGAGCAGTACTTC. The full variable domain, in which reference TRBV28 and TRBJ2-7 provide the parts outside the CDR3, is DVKVTQSSRYLVKRTGEKVFLECVQDMDHENMFWYRQDPGLGLRLIYFSYDVKMKEKGDIPEGYSVSREKKERFSLILESASTNQTSMYLCASSASLPGTGRNEQYFGPGTRLTVT.

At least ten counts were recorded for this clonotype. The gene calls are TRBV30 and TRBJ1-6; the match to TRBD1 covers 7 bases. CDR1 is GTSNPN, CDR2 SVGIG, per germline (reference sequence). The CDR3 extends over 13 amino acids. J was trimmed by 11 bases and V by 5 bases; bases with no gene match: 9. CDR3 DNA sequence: TGTGCCTGGGATACTCGACAGGGAGCACCCCTCCACTTT. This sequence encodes CAWDTRQGAPLHF. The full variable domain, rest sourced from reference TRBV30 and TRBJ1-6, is SQTIHQWPATLVQPVGSPLSLECTVEGTSNPNLYWYRQAAGRGLQLLFYSVGIGQISSEVPQNLSASRPQDRQFILSSKKLLLSDSGFYLCAWDTRQGAPLHFGNGTRLTVT.

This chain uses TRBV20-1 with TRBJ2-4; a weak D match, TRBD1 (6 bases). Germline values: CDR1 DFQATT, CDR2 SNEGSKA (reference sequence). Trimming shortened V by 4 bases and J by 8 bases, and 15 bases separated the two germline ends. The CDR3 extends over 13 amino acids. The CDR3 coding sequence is TGCAGTGCTATGGGGCAGGGGAAGGACATTCAGTACTTC. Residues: CSAMGQGKDIQYF.

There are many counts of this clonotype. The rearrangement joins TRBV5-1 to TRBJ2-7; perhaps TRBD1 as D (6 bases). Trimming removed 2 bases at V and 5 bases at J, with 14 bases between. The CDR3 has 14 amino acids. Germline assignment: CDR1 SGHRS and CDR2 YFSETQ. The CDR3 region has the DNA TGCGCCAGCAGCTTACGGACAGAACCTAACGAGCAGTACTTC. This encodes CASSLRTEPNEQYF.

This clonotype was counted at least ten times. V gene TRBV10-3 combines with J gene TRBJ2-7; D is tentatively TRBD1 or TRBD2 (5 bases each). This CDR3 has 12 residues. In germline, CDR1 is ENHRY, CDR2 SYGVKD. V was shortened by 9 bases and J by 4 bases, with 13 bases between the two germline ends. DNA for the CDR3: TGTGCCATGGGGGATCCTGGGTACGAGCAGTACTTC. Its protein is CAMGDPGYEQYF.

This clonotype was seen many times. The CDR3 nucleotides are TGTGCCAGCAGCCCGGCCGGGAGAATCTACGAGCAGTACTTC. Translated, it gives CASSPAGRIYEQYF. This chain joins TRBV11-2 and TRBJ2-7, with D tentatively TRBD2 (6 bases). CDR1 and CDR2 (germline): SGHAT, FQNNGV. V gave up 5 bases and J gave up 3 bases, with 14 bases separating them. This CDR3 has 14 residues.

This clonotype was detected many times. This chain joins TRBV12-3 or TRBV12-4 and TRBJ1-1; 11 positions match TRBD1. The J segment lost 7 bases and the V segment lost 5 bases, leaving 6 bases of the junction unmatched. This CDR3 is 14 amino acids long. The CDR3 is CASSGDRGVIEAFF. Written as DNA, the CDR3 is TGTGCCAGCAGTGGGGACAGGGGGGTTATTGAAGCTTTCTTT.

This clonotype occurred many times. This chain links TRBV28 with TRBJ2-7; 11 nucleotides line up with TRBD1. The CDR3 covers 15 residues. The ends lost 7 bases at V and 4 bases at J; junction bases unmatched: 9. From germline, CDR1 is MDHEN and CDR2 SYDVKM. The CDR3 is CASKPRTGGFYEQYF. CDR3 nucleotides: TGTGCCAGCAAACCTCGGACAGGGGGCTTTTACGAGCAGTACTTC.

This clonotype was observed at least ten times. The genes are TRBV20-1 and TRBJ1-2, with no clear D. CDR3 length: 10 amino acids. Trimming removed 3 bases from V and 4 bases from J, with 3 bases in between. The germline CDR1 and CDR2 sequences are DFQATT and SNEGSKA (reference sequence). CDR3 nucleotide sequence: TGCAGTGCTAGGGTCTATGGCTACACCTTC. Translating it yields CSARVYGYTF.

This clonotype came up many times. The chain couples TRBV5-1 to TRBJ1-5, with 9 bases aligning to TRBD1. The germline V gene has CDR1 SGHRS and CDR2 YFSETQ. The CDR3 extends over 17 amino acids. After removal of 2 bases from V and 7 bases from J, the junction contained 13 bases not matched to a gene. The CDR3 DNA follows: TGCGCCAGCAGCTTCCAGCTCTTGGACAGGGGTAGACAGCCCCAGCATTTT. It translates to CASSFQLLDRGRQPQHF.

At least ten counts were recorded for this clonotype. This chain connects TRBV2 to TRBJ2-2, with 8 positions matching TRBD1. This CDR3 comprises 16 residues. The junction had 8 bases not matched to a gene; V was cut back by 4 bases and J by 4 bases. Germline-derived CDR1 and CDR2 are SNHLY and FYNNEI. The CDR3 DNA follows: TGTGCCAGCAGTGTGGGCAGGGGGCAGTTCACCGGGGAGCTGTTTTTT. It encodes CASSVGRGQFTGELFF.

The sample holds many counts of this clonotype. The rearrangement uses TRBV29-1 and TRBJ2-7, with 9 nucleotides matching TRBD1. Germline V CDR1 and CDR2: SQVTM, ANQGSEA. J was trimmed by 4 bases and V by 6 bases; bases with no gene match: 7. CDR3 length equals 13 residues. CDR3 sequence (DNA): TGCAGCGTGGCCGGGACAGGGCCTTACGAGCAGTACTTC. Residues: CSVAGTGPYEQYF.

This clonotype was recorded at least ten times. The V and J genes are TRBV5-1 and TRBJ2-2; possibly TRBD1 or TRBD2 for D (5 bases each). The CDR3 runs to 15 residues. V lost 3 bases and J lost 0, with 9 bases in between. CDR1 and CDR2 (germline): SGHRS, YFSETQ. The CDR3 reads CASSWTGPNTGELFF. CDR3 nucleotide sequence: TGCGCCAGCAGCTGGACGGGACCGAACACCGGGGAGCTGTTTTTT.

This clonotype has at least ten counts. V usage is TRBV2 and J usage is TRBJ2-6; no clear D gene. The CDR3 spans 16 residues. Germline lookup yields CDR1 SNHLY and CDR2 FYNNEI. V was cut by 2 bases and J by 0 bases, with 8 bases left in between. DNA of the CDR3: TGTGCCAGCAGTGAATTTCGACCCTCTGGGGCCAACGTCCTGACTTTC. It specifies CASSEFRPSGANVLTF.

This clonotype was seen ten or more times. The CDR3 region is CASTDNPSPLHF. CDR3 sequence (DNA): TGTGCCAGTACTGACAATCCCTCACCCCTCCACTTT. J is TRBJ1-6 and V is TRBV2; D is ambiguous. The germline V gene has CDR1 SNHLY and CDR2 FYNNEI. The CDR3 loop spans 12 amino acids. V was shortened by 9 bases and J by 10 bases, with 13 bases between the two germline ends.

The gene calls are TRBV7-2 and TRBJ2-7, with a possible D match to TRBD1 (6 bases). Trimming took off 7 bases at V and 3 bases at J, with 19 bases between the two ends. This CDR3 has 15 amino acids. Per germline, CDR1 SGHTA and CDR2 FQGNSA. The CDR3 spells CASTPFGTPHYEQYF. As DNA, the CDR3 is TGTGCCAGCACCCCTTTCGGGACACCCCACTACGAGCAGTACTTC. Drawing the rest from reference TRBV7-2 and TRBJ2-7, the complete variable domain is GAGVSQSPSNKVTEKGKDVELRCDPISGHTALYWYRQSLGQGLEFLIYFQGNSAPDKSGLPSDRFSAERTGGSVSTLTIQRTQQEDSAVYLCASTPFGTPHYEQYFGPGTRLTVT.

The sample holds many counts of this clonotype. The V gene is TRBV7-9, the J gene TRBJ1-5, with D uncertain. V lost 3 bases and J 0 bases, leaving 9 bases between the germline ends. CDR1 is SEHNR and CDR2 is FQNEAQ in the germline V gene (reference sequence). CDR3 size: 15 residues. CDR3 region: CASSLDGNSNQPQHF. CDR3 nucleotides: TGTGCCAGCAGCTTGGACGGCAATAGCAATCAGCCCCAGCATTTT.

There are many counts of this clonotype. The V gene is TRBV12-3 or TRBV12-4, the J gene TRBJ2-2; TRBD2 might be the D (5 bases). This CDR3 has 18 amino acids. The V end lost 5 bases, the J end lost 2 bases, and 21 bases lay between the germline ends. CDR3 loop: CASSRKGARSSNTGELFF. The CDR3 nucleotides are TGTGCCAGCAGTCGAAAGGGAGCCCGTAGTTCCAACACCGGGGAGCTGTTTTTT.

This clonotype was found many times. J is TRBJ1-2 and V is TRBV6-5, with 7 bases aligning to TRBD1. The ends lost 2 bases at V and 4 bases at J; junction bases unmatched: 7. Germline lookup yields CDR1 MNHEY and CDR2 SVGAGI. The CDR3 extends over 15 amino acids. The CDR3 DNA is TGTGCCAGCAGTTACGACCCGACAGGGTCCTATGGCTACACCTTC. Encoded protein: CASSYDPTGSYGYTF.